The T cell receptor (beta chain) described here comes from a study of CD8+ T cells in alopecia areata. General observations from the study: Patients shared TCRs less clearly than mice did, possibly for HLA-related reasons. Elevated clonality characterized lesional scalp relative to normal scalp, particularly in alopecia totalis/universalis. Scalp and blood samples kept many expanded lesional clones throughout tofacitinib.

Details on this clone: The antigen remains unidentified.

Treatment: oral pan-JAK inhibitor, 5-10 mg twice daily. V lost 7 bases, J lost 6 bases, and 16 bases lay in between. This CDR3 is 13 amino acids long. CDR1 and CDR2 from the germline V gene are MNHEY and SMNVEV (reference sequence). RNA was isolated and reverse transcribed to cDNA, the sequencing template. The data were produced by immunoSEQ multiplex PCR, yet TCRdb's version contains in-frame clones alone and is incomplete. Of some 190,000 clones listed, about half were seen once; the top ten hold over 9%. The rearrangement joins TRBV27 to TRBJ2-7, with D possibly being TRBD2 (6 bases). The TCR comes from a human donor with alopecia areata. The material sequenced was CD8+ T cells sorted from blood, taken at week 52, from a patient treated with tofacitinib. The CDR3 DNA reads TGTGCCAGCACCCTGGGGCAGGGAGGCGAGCAGTACTTC. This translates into CASTLGQGGEQYF.